This is a list of T cell receptor beta chains from one sample in a study of PD-1 blockade in classical Hodgkin lymphoma. Measured with immunoSEQ multiplex PCR; TCRdb has only the in-frame clones, and not every one. The data contain approximately 43,000 clones, around 86% of them singletons. The specimen comprised peripheral blood mononuclear cells (PBMCs), sampled before the second cycle of nivolumab. These receptors all stem from a human donor with classical Hodgkin lymphoma. The conserved cysteine and the conserved F or W are not part of the CDR3 here.

j_call v_call cdr3_aa
TRBJ2-2 TRBV5-1 ASSLVGGRANTGELF
TRBJ2-5 TRBV29-1 SVLSGVTQY
TRBJ2-1 TRBV7-6 ASSSLTGRSYNEQF
TRBJ1-2 TRBV9 ASSVEGTPYGYT
TRBJ2-3 TRBV28 ASSSRLARQLDTQY
TRBJ1-5 TRBV5-6 ASSLGPGNNQPQH
TRBJ2-7 TRBV27 ASRLAGGPYEQY
TRBJ2-1 TRBV5-1 ASSLRTSGGPSYNEQF
TRBJ2-7 TRBV5-4 ASSWGTGGPYEQY
TRBJ1-5 TRBV2 ASSRIGQPQH
TRBJ2-5 TRBV4-2 ASSQVFDGGAMETQY
TRBJ2-3 TRBV13 ASSSDPGRGLTDTQY
TRBJ2-3 TRBV9 ASSPSGQGVVAGQY
TRBJ1-5 TRBV10-3 AISEGTAGQPQH
TRBJ1-1 TRBV15 ATSRDRGWFEAF
TRBJ2-1 TRBV9 ASSPRPPSGVYNEQF
TRBJ2-2 TRBV11-2 ASSMDSLNTGELF
TRBJ1-3 TRBV5-6 ASSFYVSSGNTIY
TRBJ1-1 TRBV28 ASSLPQSVGTEAF
TRBJ2-6 TRBV19 ASKQSSGANVLT
TRBJ2-7 TRBV2 ASSLNGVADPLEQY
TRBJ2-1 TRBV7-6 ASSLLASSYNEQF
TRBJ1-4 TRBV6-1 ANYNRDSNEKLF
TRBJ2-3 TRBV5-1 ASSPGGGPDTQY
TRBJ1-4 TRBV19 ASQGESGYTTNEKLF
TRBJ2-1 TRBV6-1 ASSEQGGGYNEQF
TRBJ1-1 TRBV6-5 ASSYSGGVMNTEAF